The sequence of this T cell receptor (beta chain) was determined in a study of T cell responses to AZD1222 COVID-19 vaccine. V lost 10 bases and J lost 4; bases outside the gene matches: 13. Germline assignment: CDR1 MDHEN and CDR2 SYDVKM. The length of the CDR3 is 16 residues. The assay was immunoSEQ multiplex PCR, and TCRdb's table has in-frame clones only and misses some. Of about 130,000 clones listed, 90% to 95% were seen once; the top ten hold 6.5% to 8%. The receptor was isolated from an adult who received the AZD1222 COVID-19 vaccine. Sequencing used peripheral blood, obtained 28 days after the second AZD1222 dose. V gene TRBV28 combines with J gene TRBJ2-1; 10 nucleotides align to TRBD1. The CDR3 reads CAILRGRTGGYNEQFF. The DNA of the CDR3 is TGTGCCATACTTAGAGGGAGGACAGGGGGTTACAATGAGCAGTTCTTC.